What follows describes a single T cell receptor (beta chain). The target antigen is unknown. J was trimmed by 1 base and V by 1 base; bases with no gene match: 2. Germline V gene lookup returns CDR1 SGHNT and CDR2 YYREEE (reference sequence). The CDR3 has 15 amino acids. The PCR was carried out with 60 Vbeta primers and 13 Jbeta primers. The assay was immunoSEQ multiplex PCR, and TCRdb's table has in-frame clones only and misses some. The profile covers under 200,000 clones, with 68% appearing a single time and 1.1% to 1.5% taken by the ten largest. The data belong to a study of cytomegalovirus exposure and HLA in healthy donors. Healthy individuals who donated bone marrow served as the donors. Study results and limitations: Across HLA loci, a later analysis found differing TCR association rates, with DRB1 most and HLA-C fewest. Presence/absence comparisons presumed near-even sequencing depth among donors.

The TCR was taken from a man aged 50 to 60 in good health and CMV-seronegative. Sequenced material: PBMCs. The rearrangement links TRBV5-4 to TRBJ2-4; 7 bases match TRBD2. For the CDR3, the DNA is TGTGCCAGCAGCTTGCCCGGGGGGGCCAAAAACATTCAGTACTTC. Protein sequence: CASSLPGGAKNIQYF.